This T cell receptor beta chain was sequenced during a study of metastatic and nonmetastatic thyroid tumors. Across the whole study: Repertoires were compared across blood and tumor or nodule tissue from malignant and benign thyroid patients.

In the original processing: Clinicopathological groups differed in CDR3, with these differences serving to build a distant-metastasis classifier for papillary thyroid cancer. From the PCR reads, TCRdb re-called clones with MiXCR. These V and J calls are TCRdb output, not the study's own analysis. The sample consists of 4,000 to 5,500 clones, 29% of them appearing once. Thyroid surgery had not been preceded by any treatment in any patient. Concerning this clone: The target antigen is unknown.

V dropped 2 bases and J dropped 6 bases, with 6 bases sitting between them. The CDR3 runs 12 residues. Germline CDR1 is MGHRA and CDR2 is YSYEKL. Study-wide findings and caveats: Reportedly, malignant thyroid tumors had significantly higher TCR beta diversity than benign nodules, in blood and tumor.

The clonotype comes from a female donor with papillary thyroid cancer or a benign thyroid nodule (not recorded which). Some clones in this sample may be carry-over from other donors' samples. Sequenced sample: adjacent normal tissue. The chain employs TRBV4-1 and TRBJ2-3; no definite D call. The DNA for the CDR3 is TGCGCCAGCAGCCAAAGTTGGGATACGCAGTATTTT. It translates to CASSQSWDTQYF.